This T cell receptor beta chain is from a study of circulating tumor DNA in untreated peripheral T-cell lymphoma. Trimming removed 1 base at V and 4 bases at J, with 11 bases between. CDR3 length: 15 amino acids. The germline V gene encodes CDR1 LNHDA and CDR2 SQIVND (reference sequence). The study, taken as a whole, reports: Baseline tissues yielded 86% and baseline serum 65% to 70% tumor-specific clonotype detection.

Tumor tissue was collected at baseline, before treatment began. The repertoire was sequenced with immunoSEQ multiplex PCR; TCRdb's copy has only in-frame clones and lacks some. The sample lists about 2,200 clones, around 75% occurring once. Note on this clone: Its antigen remains unidentified.

The chain employs TRBV19 and TRBJ1-5; D call uncertain. Sequenced input: tumor tissue. The TCR sequence derives from a human donor with peripheral T-cell lymphoma. CDR3 coding DNA: TGTGCCAGTAGTATAGTACACCGGAGGAATCAGCCCCAGCATTTT. Its protein product is CASSIVHRRNQPQHF. Drawing the rest from reference TRBV19 and TRBJ1-5, the complete variable domain is DGGITQSPKYLFRKEGQNVTLSCEQNLNHDAMYWYRQDPGQGLRLIYYSQIVNDFQKGDIAEGYSVSREKKESFPLTVTSAQKNPTAFYLCASSIVHRRNQPQHFGDGTRLSIL.